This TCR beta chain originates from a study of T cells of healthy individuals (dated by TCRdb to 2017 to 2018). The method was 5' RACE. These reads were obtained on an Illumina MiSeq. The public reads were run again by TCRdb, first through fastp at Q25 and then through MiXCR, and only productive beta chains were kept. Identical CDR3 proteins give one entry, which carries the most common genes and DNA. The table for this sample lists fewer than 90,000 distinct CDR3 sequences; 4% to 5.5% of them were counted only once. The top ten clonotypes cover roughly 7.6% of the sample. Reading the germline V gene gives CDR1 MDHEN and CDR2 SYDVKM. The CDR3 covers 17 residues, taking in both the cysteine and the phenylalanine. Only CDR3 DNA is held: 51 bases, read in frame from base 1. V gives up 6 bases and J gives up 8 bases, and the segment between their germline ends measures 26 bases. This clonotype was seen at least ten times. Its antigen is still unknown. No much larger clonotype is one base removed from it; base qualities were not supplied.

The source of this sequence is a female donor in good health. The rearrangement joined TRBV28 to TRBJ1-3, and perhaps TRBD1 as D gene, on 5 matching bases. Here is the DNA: TGTGCCAGCAGGGACCCAGAAACAGACCCGGGGGGAGACACCATATATTTT. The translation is CASRDPETDPGGDTIYF.